This T cell receptor (beta chain) was found in a study of glioma-infiltrating T cells. Study-wide results and limits: Tissue-blood divergence was below expectation in non-neoplastic patients, above in gliomas. CDR3 overlap between tissue and blood was very small.

Germline loops: CDR1 MNHEY, CDR2 SMNVEV (reference sequence). This CDR3 comprises 15 residues. The V end was cut by 5 bases, the J end by 0 bases, with 14 bases between. The iRepertoire nested amplicon-rescue multiplex PCR amplified TCR alpha and beta CDR3s from RNA. For one-step reverse transcription and amplification, 100-400 ng of tissue mRNA or PBMC total RNA was used. TCRdb re-analysed the multiplex PCR reads in MiXCR, keeping a single row per CDR3 protein. The sample carries 100,000 to 150,000 distinct CDR3 sequences, about 23% recorded once. For this clonotype: The antigen is unknown.

The chain uses TRBV27 and TRBJ2-7, with D perhaps TRBD2 (5 bases). Sequencing input: glioma tissue, nonneoplastic brain tissue, or PBMCs (not recorded which). This sequence was found in a human donor with low-grade glioma or glioblastoma, undergoing nonglioma brain surgery, or in good health (not recorded which). In DNA, the CDR3 is TGTGCCAGCAGTCTCGGTACTACTAGCTCCTACGAGCAGTACTTC. The encoded protein is CASSLGTTSSYEQYF.